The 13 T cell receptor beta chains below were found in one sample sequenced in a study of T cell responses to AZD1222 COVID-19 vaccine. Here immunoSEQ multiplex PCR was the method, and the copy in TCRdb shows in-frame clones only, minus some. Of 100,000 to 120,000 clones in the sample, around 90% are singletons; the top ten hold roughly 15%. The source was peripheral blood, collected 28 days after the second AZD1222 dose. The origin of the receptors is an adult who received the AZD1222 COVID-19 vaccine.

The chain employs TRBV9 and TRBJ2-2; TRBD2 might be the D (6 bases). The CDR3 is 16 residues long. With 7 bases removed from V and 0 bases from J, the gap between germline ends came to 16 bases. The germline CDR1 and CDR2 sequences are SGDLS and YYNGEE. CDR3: CASDRTSSANTGELFF. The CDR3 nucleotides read TGTGCCAGCGACCGAACTAGCAGCGCGAACACCGGGGAGCTGTTTTTT. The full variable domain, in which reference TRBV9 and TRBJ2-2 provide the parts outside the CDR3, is DSGVTQTPKHLITATGQRVTLRCSPRSGDLSVYWYQQSLDQGLQFLIQYYNGEERAKGNILERFSAQQFPDLHSELNLSSLELGDSALYFCASDRTSSANTGELFFGEGSRLTVL.

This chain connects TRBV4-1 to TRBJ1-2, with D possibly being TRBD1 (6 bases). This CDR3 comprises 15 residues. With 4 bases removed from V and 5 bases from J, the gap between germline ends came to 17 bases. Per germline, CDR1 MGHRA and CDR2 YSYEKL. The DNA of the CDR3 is TGCGCCAGCAGCCCCGGGGAAGGGGGACCTTATGGCTACACCTTC. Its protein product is CASSPGEGGPYGYTF.

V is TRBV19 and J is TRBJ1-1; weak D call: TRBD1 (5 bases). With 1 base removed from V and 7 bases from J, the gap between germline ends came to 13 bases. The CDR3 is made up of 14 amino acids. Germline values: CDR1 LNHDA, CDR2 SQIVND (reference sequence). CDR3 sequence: CASSIAYVDNEAFF. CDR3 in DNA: TGTGCCAGTAGTATAGCATACGTGGACAATGAAGCTTTCTTT.

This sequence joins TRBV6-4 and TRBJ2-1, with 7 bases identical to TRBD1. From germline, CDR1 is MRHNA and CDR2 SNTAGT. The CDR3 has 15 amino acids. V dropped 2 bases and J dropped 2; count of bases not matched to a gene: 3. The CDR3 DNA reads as TGTGCCAGCAGTGACGGTCAGGGGGCCTACAATGAGCAGTTCTTC. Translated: CASSDGQGAYNEQFF.

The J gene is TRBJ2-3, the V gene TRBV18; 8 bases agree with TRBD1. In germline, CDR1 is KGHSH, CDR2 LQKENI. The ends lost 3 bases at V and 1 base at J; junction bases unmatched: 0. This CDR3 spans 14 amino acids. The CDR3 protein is CASSPGQGTDTQYF. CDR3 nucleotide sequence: TGTGCCAGCTCACCGGGACAGGGCACAGATACGCAGTATTTT.

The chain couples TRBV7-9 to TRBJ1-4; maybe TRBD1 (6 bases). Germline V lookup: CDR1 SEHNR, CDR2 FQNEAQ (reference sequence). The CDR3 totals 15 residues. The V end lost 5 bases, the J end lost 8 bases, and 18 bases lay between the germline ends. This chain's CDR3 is CASSPWGGRVEKLFF. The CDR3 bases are TGTGCCAGCAGCCCGTGGGGGGGCCGGGTGGAAAAACTGTTTTTT.

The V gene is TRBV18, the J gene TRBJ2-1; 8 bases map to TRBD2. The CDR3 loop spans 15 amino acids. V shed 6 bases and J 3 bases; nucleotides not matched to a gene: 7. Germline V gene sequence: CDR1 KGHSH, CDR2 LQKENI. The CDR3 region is CASSSTGRGYNEQFF. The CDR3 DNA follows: TGTGCCAGCTCTTCCACCGGGAGGGGCTACAATGAGCAGTTCTTC.

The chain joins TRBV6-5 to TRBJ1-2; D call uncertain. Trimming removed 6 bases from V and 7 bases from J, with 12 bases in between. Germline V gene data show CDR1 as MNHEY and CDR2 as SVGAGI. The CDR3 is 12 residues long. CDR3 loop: CASRGSEGGYTF. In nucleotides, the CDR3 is TGTGCCAGCAGGGGATCGGAGGGTGGCTACACCTTC.

The CDR3 nucleotides read TGTGCCAGCAGCCATAAGCTTAGAGGGGCTACGATGAAAGGACTGTTTTTT. Translation: CASSHKLRGATMKGLFF. The chain couples TRBV7-9 to TRBJ1-4, with D perhaps matching TRBD1 (5 bases). The CDR3 sequence is 17 residues long. Germline V gene data show CDR1 as SEHNR and CDR2 as FQNEAQ (reference sequence). Trimming stripped 5 bases from V and 13 bases from J, with 29 bases between.

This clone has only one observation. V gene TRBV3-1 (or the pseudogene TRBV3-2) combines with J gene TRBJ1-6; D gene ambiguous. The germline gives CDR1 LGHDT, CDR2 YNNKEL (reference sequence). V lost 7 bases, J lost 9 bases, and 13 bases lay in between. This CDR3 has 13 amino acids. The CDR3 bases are TGTGCCAGCACCGCCATCGGAGTTTCACCCCTCCACTTT. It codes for CASTAIGVSPLHF.

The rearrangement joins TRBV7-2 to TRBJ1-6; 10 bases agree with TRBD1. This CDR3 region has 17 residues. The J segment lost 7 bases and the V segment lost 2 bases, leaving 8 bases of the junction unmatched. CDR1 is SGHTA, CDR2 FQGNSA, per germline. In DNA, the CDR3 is TGTGCCAGCAGCTTAACTCTCTGGGACAGGGGAAATTCACCCCTCCACTTT. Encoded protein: CASSLTLWDRGNSPLHF.

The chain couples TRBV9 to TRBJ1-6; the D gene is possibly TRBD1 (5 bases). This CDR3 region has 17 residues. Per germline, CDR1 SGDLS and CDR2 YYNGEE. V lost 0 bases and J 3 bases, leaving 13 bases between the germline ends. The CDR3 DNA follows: TGTGCCAGCAGCGTAGAAGGCAGGGCGGACTATAATTCACCCCTCCACTTT. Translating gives CASSVEGRADYNSPLHF.

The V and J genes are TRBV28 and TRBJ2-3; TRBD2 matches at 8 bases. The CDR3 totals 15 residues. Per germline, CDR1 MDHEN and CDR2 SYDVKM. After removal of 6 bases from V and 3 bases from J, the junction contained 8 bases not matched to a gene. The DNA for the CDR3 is TGTGCCAGCAGCTCCGGGGGGGCTGGTACAGATACGCAGTATTTT. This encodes CASSSGGAGTDTQYF.